These 2 T cell receptor beta chains share one sample of origin, sequenced in a study of blood T cell repertoires in COVID-19 (dated by TCRdb to 2018 to 2021). Library preparation employed the immunoSEQ multiplex PCR assay. TCRdb's version of the immuneACCESS table is confined to in-frame rearrangements and falls short of the full clone set. An unresolved V gene accounts for under half of the shortfall where checked; the remainder is of unknown origin. The sample includes just over 150,000 clones, with 70% to 90% observed a single time. The leading ten clones occupy around 7% of the sample. The sequenced sample was PBMCs or T cells enriched from blood (not recorded which). Source of these receptors: a woman in her forties or fifties who had recovered from COVID-19.

The chain carries TRBV7-8 and TRBJ2-7, with D possibly being TRBD1 (5 bases). The V end was cut by 5 bases, the J end by 1 base, with 18 bases between. Germline V CDR1 and CDR2: SGHVS, FQNEAQ. This CDR3 is built from 16 residues. The CDR3 region is CASSPNLLQVSYEQYF. In nucleotides, the CDR3 is TGTGCCAGCAGCCCGAACCTACTACAGGTTTCCTACGAGCAGTACTTC.

This chain links TRBV29-1 with TRBJ2-2; 12 bases are shared with TRBD1. The CDR3 covers 14 residues. J lost 2 bases, V lost 6 bases, and 1 base had no gene match. CDR1 is SQVTM, CDR2 ANQGSEA, per germline. Written as DNA, the CDR3 is TGCAGCGTGGGGACAGGGGGCAACACCGGGGAGCTGTTTTTT. It yields the protein CSVGTGGNTGELFF.